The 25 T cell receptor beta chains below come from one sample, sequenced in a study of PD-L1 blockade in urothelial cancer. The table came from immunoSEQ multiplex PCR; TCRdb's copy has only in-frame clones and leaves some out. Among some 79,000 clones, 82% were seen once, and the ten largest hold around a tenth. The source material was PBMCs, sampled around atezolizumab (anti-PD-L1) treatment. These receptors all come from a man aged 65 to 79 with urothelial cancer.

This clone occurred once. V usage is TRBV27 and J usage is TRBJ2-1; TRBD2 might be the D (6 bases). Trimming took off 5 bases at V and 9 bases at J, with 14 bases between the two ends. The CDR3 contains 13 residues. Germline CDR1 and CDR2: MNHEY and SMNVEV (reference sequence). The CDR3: CASSMVAAGEQFF. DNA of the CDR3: TGTGCCAGCAGTATGGTAGCAGCGGGTGAGCAGTTCTTC.

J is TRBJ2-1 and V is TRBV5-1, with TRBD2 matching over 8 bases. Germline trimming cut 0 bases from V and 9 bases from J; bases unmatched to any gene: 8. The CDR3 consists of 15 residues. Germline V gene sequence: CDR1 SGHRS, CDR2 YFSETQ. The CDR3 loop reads CASSLVIAGIGEQFF. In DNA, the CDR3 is TGCGCCAGCAGCTTGGTGATAGCGGGAATCGGTGAGCAGTTCTTC.

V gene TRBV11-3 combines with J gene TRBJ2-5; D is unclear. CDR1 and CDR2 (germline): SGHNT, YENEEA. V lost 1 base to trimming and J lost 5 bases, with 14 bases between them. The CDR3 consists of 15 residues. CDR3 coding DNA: TGTGCCAGCAGCTTAGGTCAGGATATTCGGGAGACCCAGTACTTC. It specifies CASSLGQDIRETQYF.

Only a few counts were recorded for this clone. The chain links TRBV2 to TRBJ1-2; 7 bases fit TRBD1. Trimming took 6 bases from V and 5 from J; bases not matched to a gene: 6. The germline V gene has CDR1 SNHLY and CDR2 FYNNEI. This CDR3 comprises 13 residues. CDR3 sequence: CASRLQGDYGYTF. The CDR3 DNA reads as TGTGCCAGCAGGTTGCAGGGGGATTATGGCTACACCTTC. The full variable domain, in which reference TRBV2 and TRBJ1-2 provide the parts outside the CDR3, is EPEVTQTPSHQVTQMGQEVILRCVPISNHLYFYWYRQILGQKVEFLVSFYNNEISEKSEIFDDQFSVERPDGSNFTLKIRSTKLEDSAMYFCASRLQGDYGYTFGSGTRLTVV.

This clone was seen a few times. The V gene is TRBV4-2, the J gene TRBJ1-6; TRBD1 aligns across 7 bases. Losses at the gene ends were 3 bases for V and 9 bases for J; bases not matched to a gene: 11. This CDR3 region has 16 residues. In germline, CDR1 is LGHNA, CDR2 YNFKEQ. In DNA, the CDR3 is TGTGCCAGCAGCCAGGAGGGGACAGCACCTCGTTCACCCCTCCACTTT. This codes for CASSQEGTAPRSPLHF.

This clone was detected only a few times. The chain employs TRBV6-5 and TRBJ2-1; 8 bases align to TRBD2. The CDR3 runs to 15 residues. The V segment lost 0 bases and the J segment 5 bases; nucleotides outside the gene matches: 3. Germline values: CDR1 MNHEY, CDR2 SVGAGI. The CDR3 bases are TGTGCCAGCAGTTACTCCCGGGGGGGCCACAATGAGCAGTTCTTC. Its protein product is CASSYSRGGHNEQFF.

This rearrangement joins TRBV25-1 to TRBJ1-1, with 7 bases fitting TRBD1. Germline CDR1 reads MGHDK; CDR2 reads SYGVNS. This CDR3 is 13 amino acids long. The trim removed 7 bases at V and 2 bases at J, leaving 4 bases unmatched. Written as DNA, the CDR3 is TGTGCCAGCACCACAGGGGACAACACTGAAGCTTTCTTT. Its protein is CASTTGDNTEAFF.

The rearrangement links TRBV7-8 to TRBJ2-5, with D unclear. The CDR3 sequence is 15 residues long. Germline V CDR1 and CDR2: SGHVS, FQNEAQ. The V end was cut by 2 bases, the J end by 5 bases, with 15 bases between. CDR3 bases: TGTGCCAGCAGCTTAAGCAAAGTCGCGATCGAGACCCAGTACTTC. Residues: CASSLSKVAIETQYF.

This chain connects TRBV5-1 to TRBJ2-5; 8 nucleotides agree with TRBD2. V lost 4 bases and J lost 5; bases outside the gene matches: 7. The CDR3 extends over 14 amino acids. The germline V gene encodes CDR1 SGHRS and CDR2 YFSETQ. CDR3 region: CASSEGLGGETQYF. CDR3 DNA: TGCGCCAGCAGCGAGGGACTAGGGGGGGAGACCCAGTACTTC.

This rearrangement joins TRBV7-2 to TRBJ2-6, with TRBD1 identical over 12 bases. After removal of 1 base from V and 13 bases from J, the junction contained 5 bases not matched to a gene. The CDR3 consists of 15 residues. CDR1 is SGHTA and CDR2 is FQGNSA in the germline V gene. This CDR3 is CASSLEGQGAVVLTF. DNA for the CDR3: TGTGCCAGCAGCTTAGAGGGACAGGGGGCGGTGGTCCTGACTTTC.

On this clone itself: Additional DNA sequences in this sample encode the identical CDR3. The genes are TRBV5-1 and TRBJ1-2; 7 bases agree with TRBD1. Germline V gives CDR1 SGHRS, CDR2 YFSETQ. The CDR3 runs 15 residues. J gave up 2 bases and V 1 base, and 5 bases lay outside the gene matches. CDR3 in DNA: TGCGCCAGCAGCTTGAGTGGCAGGGGGAACTATGGCTACACCTTC. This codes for CASSLSGRGNYGYTF.

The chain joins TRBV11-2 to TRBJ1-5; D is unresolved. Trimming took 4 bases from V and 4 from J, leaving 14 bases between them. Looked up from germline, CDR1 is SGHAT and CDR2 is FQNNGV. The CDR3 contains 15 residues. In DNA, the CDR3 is TGTGCCAGCAGCTCCGGCGGGCAGCAGAATCAGCCCCAGCATTTT. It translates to CASSSGGQQNQPQHF.

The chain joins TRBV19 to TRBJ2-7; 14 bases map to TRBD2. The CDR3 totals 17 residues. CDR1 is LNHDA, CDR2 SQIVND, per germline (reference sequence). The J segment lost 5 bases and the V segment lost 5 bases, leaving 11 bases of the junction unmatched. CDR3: CASSLSPGLAGADEQYF. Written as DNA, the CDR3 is TGTGCCAGTAGTCTCAGTCCGGGACTAGCGGGAGCAGACGAGCAGTACTTC. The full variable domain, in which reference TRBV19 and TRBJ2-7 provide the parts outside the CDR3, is DGGITQSPKYLFRKEGQNVTLSCEQNLNHDAMYWYRQDPGQGLRLIYYSQIVNDFQKGDIAEGYSVSREKKESFPLTVTSAQKNPTAFYLCASSLSPGLAGADEQYFGPGTRLTVT.

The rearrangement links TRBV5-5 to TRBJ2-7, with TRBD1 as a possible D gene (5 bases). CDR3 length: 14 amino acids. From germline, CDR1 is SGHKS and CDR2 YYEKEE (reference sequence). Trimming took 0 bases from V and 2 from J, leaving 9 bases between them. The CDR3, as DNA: TGTGCCAGCAGCTTGGCCGGACAACCCTACGAGCAGTACTTC. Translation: CASSLAGQPYEQYF.

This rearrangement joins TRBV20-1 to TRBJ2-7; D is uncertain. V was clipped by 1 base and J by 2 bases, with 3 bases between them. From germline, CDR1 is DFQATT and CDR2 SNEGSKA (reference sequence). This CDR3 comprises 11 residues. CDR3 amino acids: CSARGPYEQYF. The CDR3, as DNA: TGCAGTGCTAGAGGGCCCTACGAGCAGTACTTC.

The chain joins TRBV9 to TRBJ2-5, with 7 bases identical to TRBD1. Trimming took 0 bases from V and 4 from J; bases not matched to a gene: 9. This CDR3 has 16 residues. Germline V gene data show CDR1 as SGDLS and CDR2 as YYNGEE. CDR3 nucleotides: TGTGCCAGCAGCGTAGCTATGGGACAGTCAGGAGAGACCCAGTACTTC. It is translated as CASSVAMGQSGETQYF.

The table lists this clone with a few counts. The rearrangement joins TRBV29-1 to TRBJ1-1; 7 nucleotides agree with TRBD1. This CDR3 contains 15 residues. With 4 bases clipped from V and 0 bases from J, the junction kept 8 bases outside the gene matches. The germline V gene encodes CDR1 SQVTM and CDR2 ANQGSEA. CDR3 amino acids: CSVGADRAVNTEAFF. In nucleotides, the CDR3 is TGCAGCGTTGGGGCTGACAGGGCGGTGAACACTGAAGCTTTCTTT.

This chain's CDR3 is CASSMLSGGEETQYF. The CDR3 DNA follows: TGTGCCAGTAGTATGCTCAGCGGGGGGGAAGAGACCCAGTACTTC. This chain uses TRBV19 with TRBJ2-5; TRBD2 aligns across 10 bases. Germline V gives CDR1 LNHDA, CDR2 SQIVND (reference sequence). The CDR3 contains 15 residues. V trimming: 3 bases; J trimming: 3 bases; junction bases outside the gene matches: 4.

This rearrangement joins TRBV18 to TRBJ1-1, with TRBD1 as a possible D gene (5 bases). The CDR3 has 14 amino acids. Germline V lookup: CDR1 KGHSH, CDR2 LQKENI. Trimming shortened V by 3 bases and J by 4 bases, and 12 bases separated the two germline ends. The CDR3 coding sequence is TGTGCCAGCTCACCTCTGGGAACAGGCACTGAAGCTTTCTTT. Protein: CASSPLGTGTEAFF.

The CDR3 region is CAWSVGGTGELFF. DNA of the CDR3: TGTGCCTGGAGTGTAGGAGGAACCGGGGAGCTGTTTTTT. V usage is TRBV30 and J usage is TRBJ2-2, with D perhaps matching TRBD2 (5 bases). CDR1 and CDR2 (germline): GTSNPN, SVGIG (reference sequence). The CDR3 extends over 13 amino acids. Trimming removed 0 bases from V and 5 bases from J, with 7 bases in between.

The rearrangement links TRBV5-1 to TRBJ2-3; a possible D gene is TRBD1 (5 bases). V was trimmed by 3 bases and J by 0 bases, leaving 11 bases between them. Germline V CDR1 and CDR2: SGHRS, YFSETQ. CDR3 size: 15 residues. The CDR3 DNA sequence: TGCGCCAGCAGCTGGAGACAGCCAAGCACAGATACGCAGTATTTT. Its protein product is CASSWRQPSTDTQYF.

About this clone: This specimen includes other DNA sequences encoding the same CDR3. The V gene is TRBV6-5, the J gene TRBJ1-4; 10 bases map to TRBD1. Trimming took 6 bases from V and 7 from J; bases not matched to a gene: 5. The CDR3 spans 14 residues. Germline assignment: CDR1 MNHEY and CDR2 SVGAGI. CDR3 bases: TGTGCCAGCAGCCAGGGACAGGGGAGTGAAAAACTGTTTTTT. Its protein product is CASSQGQGSEKLFF.

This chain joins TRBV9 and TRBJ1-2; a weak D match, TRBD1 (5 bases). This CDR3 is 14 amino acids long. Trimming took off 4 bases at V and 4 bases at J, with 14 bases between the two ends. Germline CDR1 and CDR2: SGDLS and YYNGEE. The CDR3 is CASSPAGFSYGYTF. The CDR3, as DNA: TGTGCCAGCAGCCCGGCAGGGTTCAGCTATGGCTACACCTTC.

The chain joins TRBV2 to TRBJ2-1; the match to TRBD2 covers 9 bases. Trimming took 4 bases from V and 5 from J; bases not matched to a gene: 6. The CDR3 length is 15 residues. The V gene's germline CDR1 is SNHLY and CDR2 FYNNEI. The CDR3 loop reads CASSGASGIHNEQFF. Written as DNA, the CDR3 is TGTGCCAGCAGTGGGGCTAGCGGGATACACAATGAGCAGTTCTTC.

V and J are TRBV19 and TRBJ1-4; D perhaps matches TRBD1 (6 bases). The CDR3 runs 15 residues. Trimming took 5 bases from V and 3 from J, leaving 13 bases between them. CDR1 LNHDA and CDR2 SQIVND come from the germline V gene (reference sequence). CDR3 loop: CASSLGQHSNEKLFF. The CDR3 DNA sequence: TGTGCCAGTAGTTTAGGACAGCATTCTAATGAAAAACTGTTTTTT.